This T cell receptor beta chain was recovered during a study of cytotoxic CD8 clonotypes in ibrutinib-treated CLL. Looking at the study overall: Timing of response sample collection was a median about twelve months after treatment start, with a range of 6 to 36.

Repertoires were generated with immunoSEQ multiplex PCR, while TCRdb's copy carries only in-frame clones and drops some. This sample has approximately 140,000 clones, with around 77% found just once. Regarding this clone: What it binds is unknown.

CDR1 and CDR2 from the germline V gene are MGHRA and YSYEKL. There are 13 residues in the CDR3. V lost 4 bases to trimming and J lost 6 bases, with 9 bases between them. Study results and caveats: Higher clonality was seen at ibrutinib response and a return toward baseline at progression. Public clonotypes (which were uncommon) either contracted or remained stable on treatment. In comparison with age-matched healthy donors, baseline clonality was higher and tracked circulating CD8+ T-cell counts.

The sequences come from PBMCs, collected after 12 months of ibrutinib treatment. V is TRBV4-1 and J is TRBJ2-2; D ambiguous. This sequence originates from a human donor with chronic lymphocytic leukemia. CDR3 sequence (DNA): TGCGCCAGCAGCCTTGGACCCTCCGGGGAGCTGTTTTTT. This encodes CASSLGPSGELFF.